This T cell receptor (beta chain) was observed in a study of blood T cell repertoires in COVID-19. This CDR3 spans 16 amino acids. How the authors handled the data: Estimated nucleated cell counts came from reference gene primer amplification. The data were produced by immunoSEQ multiplex PCR, yet TCRdb's version contains in-frame clones alone and is incomplete. V, J and clone size derive from that table, while D and trimming were established from the DNA sequence. The sample records around 200,000 clones, more than 70% being singletons. The sample taken for sequencing was peripheral blood. J is TRBJ1-1 and V is TRBV21-1. TRBV21-1 is described as a pseudogene. The sequence derives from a young man with active or convalescent COVID-19. Here the CDR3 reads CASSKVNGGINTEAFF. Here the CDR3 DNA reads TGTGCCAGCAGCAAAGTTAACGGGGGGATAAACACTGAAGCTTTCTTT.